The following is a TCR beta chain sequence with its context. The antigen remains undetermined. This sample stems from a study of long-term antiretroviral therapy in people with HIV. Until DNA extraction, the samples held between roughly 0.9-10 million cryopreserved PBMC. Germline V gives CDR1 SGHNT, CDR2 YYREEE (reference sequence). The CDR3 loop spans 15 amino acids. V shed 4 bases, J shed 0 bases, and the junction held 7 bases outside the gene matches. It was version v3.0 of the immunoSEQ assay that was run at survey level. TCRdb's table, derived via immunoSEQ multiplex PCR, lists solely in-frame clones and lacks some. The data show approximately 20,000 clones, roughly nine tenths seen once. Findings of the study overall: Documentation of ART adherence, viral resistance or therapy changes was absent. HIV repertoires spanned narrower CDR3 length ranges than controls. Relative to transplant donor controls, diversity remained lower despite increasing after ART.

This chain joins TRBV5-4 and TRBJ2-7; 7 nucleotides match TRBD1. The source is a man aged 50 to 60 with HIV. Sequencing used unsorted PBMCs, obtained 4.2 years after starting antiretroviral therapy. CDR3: CASSQPGQSSYEQYF. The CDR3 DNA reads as TGTGCCAGCAGCCAACCGGGACAGAGCTCCTACGAGCAGTACTTC.